Below, 20 T cell receptor beta chains from the same sample are listed, as sequenced in a study of cytomegalovirus exposure and HLA in healthy donors. PCR employed 60 Vbeta and 13 Jbeta primers. This table comes from immunoSEQ multiplex PCR, and its TCRdb copy is limited to in-frame clones, with some not included. The data hold 250,000 to 350,000 clones, with 75% to 85% observed a single time. Sequencing input: PBMCs. The source of these receptors is a girl aged 2 to 9 in good health and CMV-seronegative.

The CDR3 nucleotides are TGTGCCAGCAGTTTATCGACTAGTCACGGTGAAGCTTTCTTT. It translates to CASSLSTSHGEAFF. The rearrangement joins TRBV27 to TRBJ1-1; D not certain. The CDR3 contains 14 residues. Trimming took 0 bases from V and 7 from J, leaving 12 bases between them. CDR1 and CDR2 from the germline V gene are MNHEY and SMNVEV (reference sequence).

This chain joins TRBV5-8 and TRBJ2-3; 8 bases align to TRBD1. The V gene end was trimmed by 1 base and the J gene end by 3 bases; junction bases not matched to a gene: 4. This CDR3 is 15 amino acids long. The germline V gene encodes CDR1 SGHTS and CDR2 YDEGEE. The CDR3 is CASSLLWTGTDTQYF. In DNA form, the CDR3 reads TGTGCCAGCAGCTTGTTATGGACAGGGACAGATACGCAGTATTTT.

The rearrangement joins TRBV4-1 to TRBJ1-3; D remains unclear. This CDR3 has 13 amino acids. The germline V gene has CDR1 MGHRA and CDR2 YSYEKL. V lost 0 bases and J 3 bases, leaving 3 bases between the germline ends. CDR3 protein: CASSQDSGNTIYF. CDR3 DNA: TGCGCCAGCAGCCAAGATAGTGGAAACACCATATATTTT.

With respect to this clone: A read error may account for a junction end that differs from germline. The chain combines TRBV27 with TRBJ1-5, with D perhaps matching TRBD1 (6 bases). CDR3 length equals 17 residues. The germline V gene has CDR1 MNHEY and CDR2 SMNVEV (reference sequence). The CDR3 DNA follows: TGTGCCAGCAGCTACCCCCGGGGGGGCTTCCCCAATCAGCCCCAACATTTT. Its protein product is CASSYPRGGFPNQPQHF.

CDR3 DNA sequence: TGTGCCGGGAAGACAGAAATGAACACTGAAGCTTTCTTT. Protein sequence: CAGKTEMNTEAFF. The J gene is TRBJ1-1, the V gene TRBV2; possibly TRBD1 for D (5 bases). The V gene's germline CDR1 is SNHLY and CDR2 FYNNEI. Trimming took 11 bases from V and 0 from J, leaving 13 bases between them. This CDR3 region has 13 residues.

Details on this clone: The sample carries other DNA sequences with the same CDR3. The chain joins TRBV15 to TRBJ2-1; possibly TRBD1 for D (5 bases). The CDR3 has 16 amino acids. The germline gives CDR1 LNHNV, CDR2 YYDKDF (reference sequence). Trimming pared 0 bases from V and 0 bases from J, leaving 9 bases between. The DNA for the CDR3 is TGTGCCACCAGCAGAGATAGGGGTAGCTCCTACAATGAGCAGTTCTTC. Protein sequence: CATSRDRGSSYNEQFF.

The J gene is TRBJ1-2, the V gene TRBV6-1; D is unresolved. V was shortened by 2 bases and J by 4 bases, with 14 bases between the two germline ends. Germline V gene lookup returns CDR1 MNHNS and CDR2 SASEGT. The CDR3 contains 15 residues. The CDR3 DNA follows: TGTGCCAGCAGTGAATTCGCGGGTGAGGGCTATGGCTACACCTTC. Amino acid sequence: CASSEFAGEGYGYTF.

The CDR3 protein is CASSPTVRVMEYNEQFF. The DNA for the CDR3 is TGCGCCAGCAGCCCGACGGTCAGGGTTATGGAGTACAATGAGCAGTTCTTC. The rearrangement uses TRBV5-1 and TRBJ2-1, with D tentatively TRBD1 (5 bases). V dropped 4 bases and J dropped 4 bases, with 21 bases sitting between them. CDR3 length equals 17 residues. Germline V gene data show CDR1 as SGHRS and CDR2 as YFSETQ.

This clone turned up a few times. The J gene is TRBJ2-7, the V gene TRBV21-1; the table's D call, TRBD1, was not checked against the DNA. TRBV21-1 is given as a pseudogene. The CDR3 extends over 15 amino acids. The CDR3 is CASSKAQFGRCEQYF. The CDR3 DNA reads TGTGCCAGCAGCAAAGCACAGTTCGGTCGGTGCGAGCAGTACTTC.

This clone was observed a single time. The rearrangement links TRBV6-5 to TRBJ1-4; D not certain. Trimming took 0 bases from V and 6 from J, leaving 14 bases between them. Looked up from germline, CDR1 is MNHEY and CDR2 is SVGAGI. This CDR3 is built from 16 residues. The DNA of the CDR3 is TGTGCCAGCAGTTACTCGAGCGCGGATCTGGATGAAAAACTGTTTTTT. The encoded protein is CASSYSSADLDEKLFF.

The chain joins TRBV2 to TRBJ2-7; maybe TRBD1 (5 bases). CDR3 length: 16 residues. V was cut by 0 bases and J by 2 bases, with 14 bases left in between. Germline-derived CDR1 and CDR2 are SNHLY and FYNNEI. For the CDR3, the DNA is TGTGCCAGCAGTGAAGCGCGTTTGGGGCAGACCTACGAGCAGTACTTC. This sequence encodes CASSEARLGQTYEQYF.

The chain carries TRBV7-9 and TRBJ1-5; 7 bases are shared with TRBD1. Germline V gene lookup returns CDR1 SEHNR and CDR2 FQNEAQ (reference sequence). With V trimmed by 3 bases and J by 5 bases, 7 bases remained unmatched. This CDR3 contains 15 residues. The CDR3 region is CASSLGQIADQPQHF. The DNA for the CDR3 is TGTGCCAGCAGCTTGGGACAGATCGCCGATCAGCCCCAGCATTTT.

In DNA form, the CDR3 reads TGTGCCAGCAGCCTTAGTTTCCACGAAACCGGGGAGCTGTTTTTT. Translation gives CASSLSFHETGELFF. The V call is TRBV5-8, the J call TRBJ2-2; D unclear. Per the germline V gene, CDR1 is SGHTS and CDR2 is YDEGEE. This CDR3 has 15 residues. Trimming removed 4 bases at V and 5 bases at J, with 15 bases between.

The chain carries TRBV10-1 and TRBJ2-7, with a weak D call TRBD2 (6 bases). The CDR3 extends over 16 amino acids. V was pared by 8 bases and J by 2 bases, with 22 bases between. Germline-derived CDR1 and CDR2 are WNHNN and SYGVQD (reference sequence). CDR3 coding DNA: TGCGCCAGCGGAGGTTTGGGGGAGGTCTCCGCCTACGAGCAGTACTTC. Its translation: CASGGLGEVSAYEQYF.

This chain connects TRBV25-1 to TRBJ1-2; TRBD1 matches at 9 bases. The ends lost 4 bases at V and 8 bases at J; junction bases unmatched: 14. The CDR3 has 16 amino acids. CDR1 MGHDK and CDR2 SYGVNS come from the germline V gene. CDR3 in amino acids: CASSGQGGTLLWGYTF. CDR3 sequence (DNA): TGTGCCAGCAGTGGACAGGGGGGTACCCTGTTGTGGGGCTACACCTTC.

In its sample, this clone was seen a few times. The CDR3 region has the DNA TGTTGTCCCATAGCGGGGGGGCCAATCACAGATACGCAGTATTTT. Its translation is CCPIAGGPITDTQYF. The chain links TRBV28 to TRBJ2-3, with TRBD2 identical over 11 bases. This CDR3 comprises 15 residues. The V gene's germline CDR1 is MDHEN and CDR2 SYDVKM. The whole variable domain, remainder taken from reference TRBV28 and TRBJ2-3, is DVKVTQSSRYLVKRTGEKVFLECVQDMDHENMFWYRQDPGLGLRLIYFSYDVKMKEKGDIPEGYSVSREKKERFSLILESASTNQTSMYLCCPIAGGPITDTQYFGPGTRLTVL.

This chain links TRBV13 with TRBJ1-1, with 9 bases that match TRBD1. This CDR3 has 14 residues. J was trimmed by 5 bases and V by 5 bases; bases with no gene match: 6. Germline V gives CDR1 PRHDT, CDR2 FYEKMQ (reference sequence). CDR3 protein: CASSEQGARTEAFF. CDR3 sequence (DNA): TGTGCCAGCAGCGAACAGGGGGCGAGGACTGAAGCTTTCTTT.

This CDR3 is CATSRDPGRSSGNTIYF. In DNA, the CDR3 is TGTGCCACCAGCAGAGATCCGGGAAGGAGCTCTGGAAACACCATATATTTT. The chain recombines TRBV15 with TRBJ1-3; unclear D gene. Germline CDR1 LNHNV, CDR2 YYDKDF (reference sequence). Trimming stripped 0 bases from V and 0 bases from J, with 12 bases between. CDR3 length equals 17 residues.

CDR3 in DNA: TGTGCCAGCAGTACCGGACAGGGATATGGCTACACCTTC. It yields the protein CASSTGQGYGYTF. The chain uses TRBV28 and TRBJ1-2, with 8 bases that match TRBD1. V dropped 5 bases and J dropped 5; count of bases not matched to a gene: 4. Germline-derived CDR1 and CDR2 are MDHEN and SYDVKM. The CDR3 consists of 13 residues.

The chain links TRBV30 to TRBJ1-2; D not resolved. CDR1 is GTSNPN, CDR2 SVGIG, per germline (reference sequence). The CDR3 extends over 16 amino acids. Trimming took off 2 bases at V and 4 bases at J, with 20 bases between the two ends. The chain's CDR3 is CAWSKSGTVISYGYTF. The CDR3 nucleotides read TGTGCCTGGAGTAAGTCGGGAACAGTAATCTCCTATGGCTACACCTTC.